A selection of T cell receptor beta chains follows, all from one sample in a study of a mutant IDH1 vaccine in newly diagnosed glioma. The assay was immunoSEQ multiplex PCR, and TCRdb's table has in-frame clones only and misses some. The data hold 40,000 to 55,000 clones, with 70% to 85% observed a single time. No antigen is known for these receptors. This sample comprised PBMCs, obtained from a glioma patient whose treatment included an IDH1 peptide vaccine. Every receptor here comes from a man between 40 and 49 years old with glioma. CDR3s include the opening cysteine and the closing phenylalanine or tryptophan.

J | V | length | CDR3
TRBJ1-1 | TRBV11-2 | 14 | CASSLEIRNTEAFF
TRBJ1-5 | TRBV19 | 14 | CASTSDSYNQPQHF
TRBJ1-2 | TRBV7-2 | 15 | CASSTSGPGSYGYTF
TRBJ1-2 | TRBV6-1 | 15 | CASTQLGKAYYGYTF
TRBJ2-2 | TRBV7-9 | 15 | CASSYRQGATGELFF
TRBJ1-1 | TRBV18 | 15 | CASSTRAGTGTEAFF
TRBJ1-1 | TRBV5-4 | 15 | CASSSPGQGTFEAFF
TRBJ1-6 | TRBV5-5 | 15 | CASSLDSFYNSPLHF
TRBJ2-5 | TRBV9 | 15 | CASSVGAGTKETQYF
TRBJ1-6 | TRBV6-5 | 14 | CASSPGQFNSPLHF
TRBJ1-5 | TRBV2 | 14 | CASSERQANQPQHF
TRBJ1-6 | TRBV27 | 15 | CASGGRTGGSSPLHF
TRBJ2-4 | TRBV6-5 | 14 | CASSYSGSKNIQYF
TRBJ1-5 | TRBV5-5 | 18 | CASSLGQGGSLSNQPQHF
TRBJ1-1 | TRBV18 | 15 | CASSPGQGVSTEAFF
TRBJ1-4 | TRBV30 | 15 | CAWDSSQGGNEKLFF
TRBJ2-7 | TRBV9 | 16 | CASSVAGGRGVYEQYF
TRBJ2-7 | TRBV27 | 15 | CASSLTSRRGYEQYF
TRBJ1-6 | TRBV4-1 | 20 | CASSPRKDRWSVSYNSPLHF
TRBJ1-1 | TRBV6-1 | 13 | CASSASRATEAFF
TRBJ1-2 | TRBV2 | 15 | CASNTIQGADYGYTF
TRBJ2-1 | TRBV6-1 | 9 | CASDHRQFF
TRBJ1-2 | TRBV14 | 15 | CASSQDLIQGAGYTF
TRBJ1-5 | TRBV6-1 | 14 | CASKGVNSNQPQHF
TRBJ2-5 | TRBV29-1 | 15 | CSVEEWTGKMKTQYF
TRBJ1-6 | TRBV13 | 14 | CASSYQGPNSPLHF
TRBJ1-1 | TRBV6-7 | 16 | CASPQARDRGNTEAFF
TRBJ1-1 | TRBV6-5 | 15 | CASSYSDQGDTEAFF
TRBJ2-7 | TRBV27 | 14 | CASSSVDKSYEQYF
TRBJ2-1 | TRBV7-6 | 15 | CASSLWGGNYNEQFF
TRBJ1-6 | TRBV18 | 15 | CASSPRQGNNSPLHF
TRBJ2-7 | TRBV4-1 | 13 | CASSRTSLYEQYF
TRBJ2-5 | TRBV6-1 | 14 | CASSEEGTQETQYF
TRBJ1-1 | TRBV6-1 | 14 | CASTPVRSGTEAFF
TRBJ1-5 | TRBV6-6 | 15 | CASGLRKGGNQPQHF
TRBJ1-1 | TRBV5-1 | 15 | CASSFAAGALGEAFF
TRBJ2-2 | TRBV5-1 | 16 | CASSLGTTYYTGELFF